The 5 T cell receptor beta chains in this list originate from one sample, sequenced in a study of OX40 agonist ivuxolimab in advanced cancers. This table comes from immunoSEQ multiplex PCR, and its TCRdb copy is limited to in-frame clones, with some not included. Among 75,000 to 100,000 clones listed, over 90% were seen once. Sequenced here: CD4+ or CD8+ T cells sorted from blood, sampled in a trial of the OX40 agonist ivuxolimab. The receptors were sampled from an adult with an advanced solid tumor such as melanoma, head and neck, liver or kidney cancer.

J is TRBJ2-5 and V is TRBV9; 9 bases map to TRBD2. J gave up 3 bases and V 3 bases, and 15 bases lay outside the gene matches. The germline gives CDR1 SGDLS, CDR2 YYNGEE. The CDR3 is made up of 18 amino acids. The CDR3 loop is CASSATGYGVAGEETQYF. Here the CDR3 DNA reads TGTGCCAGCAGCGCTACCGGCTATGGGGTAGCGGGAGAAGAGACCCAGTACTTC. The full variable domain, rest sourced from reference TRBV9 and TRBJ2-5, is DSGVTQTPKHLITATGQRVTLRCSPRSGDLSVYWYQQSLDQGLQFLIQYYNGEERAKGNILERFSAQQFPDLHSELNLSSLELGDSALYFCASSATGYGVAGEETQYFGPGTRLLVL.

By sample share, this clone is medium-sized. The sample has other DNA sequences that encode this CDR3 too. The chain carries TRBV19 and TRBJ1-3; possible D gene TRBD1, 5 bases. Germline CDR1 reads LNHDA; CDR2 reads SQIVND (reference sequence). The CDR3 totals 14 residues. Trimming left V 5 bases short and J 3 bases short, with 11 bases between. The CDR3, as DNA: TGTGCCAGTAGTCGCGGGGGAAGTGGAAACACCATATATTTT. Amino acid sequence: CASSRGGSGNTIYF. Variable domain in full (rest from reference TRBV19 and TRBJ1-3): DGGITQSPKYLFRKEGQNVTLSCEQNLNHDAMYWYRQDPGQGLRLIYYSQIVNDFQKGDIAEGYSVSREKKESFPLTVTSAQKNPTAFYLCASSRGGSGNTIYFGEGSWLTVV.

The J gene is TRBJ1-4, the V gene TRBV25-1; D not certain. This CDR3 is 14 amino acids long. CDR1 is MGHDK and CDR2 is SYGVNS in the germline V gene. V was clipped by 7 bases and J by 1 base, with 10 bases between them. As DNA, the CDR3 is TGTGCCAGCACCCGAATGGGAACTAATGAAAAACTGTTTTTT. This gives the protein CASTRMGTNEKLFF.

This rearrangement joins TRBV28 to TRBJ1-2; 9 nucleotides agree with TRBD1. The CDR3 spans 15 residues. The germline V gene encodes CDR1 MDHEN and CDR2 SYDVKM. Trimming cost V 6 bases and J 8 bases; bases outside gene matches: 13. CDR3 nucleotide sequence: TGTGCCAGCAGAAGACCGGGACAGGGAATAAGCGGCTACACCTTC. Encoded protein: CASRRPGQGISGYTF.

This clone appeared a few times. The rearrangement uses TRBV7-3 and TRBJ1-1, with TRBD1 matching over 7 bases. CDR1 and CDR2 from the germline V gene are SGHTA and FQGTGA. This CDR3 comprises 13 residues. V lost 4 bases and J lost 3; bases outside the gene matches: 2. As DNA, the CDR3 is TGTGCCAGCAGCTATACAGGGGACACTGAAGCTTTCTTT. Translation gives CASSYTGDTEAFF.